Below, one TCR beta chain is given with its context. The data stem from a study of cytomegalovirus exposure and HLA in healthy donors. As for the study in general: HLA-typed donors contributed 65 million to 95 million unique TCRs, which were held in an early data release.

In the PCR, 60 Vbeta and 13 Jbeta primers were used. Clones were sequenced by immunoSEQ multiplex PCR, and TCRdb holds only the in-frame ones, with some missing. The repertoire holds fewer than 250,000 clones, with more than 60% as singletons. There are 15 residues in the CDR3. Germline V gene lookup returns CDR1 SGDLS and CDR2 YYNGEE. V was cut by 3 bases and J by 2 bases, with 11 bases left in between. The source is a girl aged 2 to 9 in good health and CMV-seronegative. Sequencing used PBMCs. V gene TRBV9 combines with J gene TRBJ2-2; D is perhaps TRBD2 (5 bases). The chain's CDR3 is CASSDRGANTGELFF. The CDR3 DNA is TGTGCCAGCAGCGACCGGGGAGCTAACACCGGGGAGCTGTTTTTT.